The clone carrying this T cell receptor (beta chain) was observed at least ten times. Its antigen is unidentified. The sample comes from a study of Graves' ophthalmopathy and Graves' hyperthyroidism. Points from the study as a whole: From stable hyperthyroidism, ophthalmopathy was separated by a 13-signature model with 87.88% sensitivity and roughly 84% specificity. Most expanded thyroid clonotypes above 0.001 frequency also appeared in blood.

The sequenced template was RNA, covering the TCR beta CDR3 region. First-round RT-PCR relied on HTBI primers, and a second-round multiplex PCR came next. TCRdb passed the multiplex PCR reads through MiXCR, listing each CDR3 protein once. The repertoire has 350,000 to 450,000 distinct CDR3 sequences, 18% of them found once; the top ten carry around 1.5%. The V gene lost 3 bases and the J gene lost 5 bases, with 8 bases spanning the gap. There are 12 residues in the CDR3. CDR1 is MDHEN and CDR2 is SYDVKM in the germline V gene. Uncontrolled infections, other autoimmune diseases, pregnancy or lactation barred patients from enrollment.

This sequence joins TRBV28 and TRBJ2-7, with TRBD1 as a possible D gene (6 bases). This clonotype originated in a woman aged 18-30 years with Graves' ophthalmopathy. The specimen sequenced was peripheral blood. The CDR3 coding sequence is TGTGCCAGCAGTTTCAACAGGGACGAGCAGTACTTC. Residues: CASSFNRDEQYF. Complete variable domain (other parts from reference TRBV28 and TRBJ2-7): DVKVTQSSRYLVKRTGEKVFLECVQDMDHENMFWYRQDPGLGLRLIYFSYDVKMKEKGDIPEGYSVSREKKERFSLILESASTNQTSMYLCASSFNRDEQYFGPGTRLTVT.